This T cell receptor (beta chain) was captured by sequencing in a study of cytomegalovirus exposure and HLA in healthy donors. At the level of the study: An early data release held tens of millions of unique TCRs from HLA-typed donors. The study, taken as a whole, reports: V- and J-gene trimming in TCR beta was tied to a missense DCLRE1C variant by an analysis performed later. In a later analysis, at a false discovery rate of 0.05, 17,000 or so TCR beta sequences were associated with HLA alleles.

The CDR3 sequence is 13 residues long. V dropped 5 bases and J dropped 7; count of bases not matched to a gene: 8. The germline V gene encodes CDR1 SGHVS and CDR2 FQNEAQ. 13 Jbeta primers and 60 Vbeta primers were used for the PCR. Authors' analysis steps: The authors later counted 70 million to 85 million unique TCR beta chains, roughly 11 million of them shared. The protocol was immunoSEQ multiplex PCR, while the TCRdb copy is restricted to in-frame clones and leaves out a portion. That table is the source of V, J and clone size, and D and trimming were worked out from the DNA. The sample shows approximately 110,000 clones, roughly 70% of them seen only once. On this clone itself: Its matching antigen is unknown.

This receptor was obtained from a man aged 35 to 55 in good health and CMV-seropositive. The sample comprised PBMCs. The chain links TRBV7-8 to TRBJ2-7; 7 bases fit TRBD1. CDR3 coding DNA: TGTGCCAGCAGCCTAAAGACACAGGGGGAGCAGTACGTC. Amino acids: CASSLKTQGEQYV.